Detailed here is one T cell receptor beta chain. There is no known antigen for this receptor. One base away there is no much larger clone; base qualities are not given. The library was built by means of the immunoSEQ multiplex PCR assay. TCRdb's version of the immuneACCESS table is confined to in-frame rearrangements and falls short of the full clone set. An unresolved V gene accounts for under half of the shortfall where checked; the remainder is of unknown origin. The sample table holds 30,000 to 40,000 clones, of which 90% were seen once. Of the sample, more than 0.45% is held by the ten largest clones. The sample belongs to a study of T cell changes during pregnancy in multiple sclerosis (dated by TCRdb to the late 2010s). A note on the overall study: Changes in the T cell repertoire over the course of pregnancy were examined in this study in women with multiple sclerosis.

V is reduced by 6 bases and J by 2 bases, leaving a spacing of 11 bases between them. Based on the germline V gene, the CDR1 and CDR2 sequences are SGHDT and YYEEEE. The CDR3 runs 13 residues from the cysteine to the phenylalanine. The read is trimmed to its CDR3 DNA, 39 bases read in frame from base 1. The rearrangement combines TRBV5-6 with TRBJ1-2, with the D gene call left open. Source: CD4+ T cells from peripheral blood mononuclear cells, taken in the first trimester of pregnancy. This receptor was obtained from a female donor in good health, enrolled as a control in a pregnancy study. The DNA sequence reads TGTGCCAGCATGAGCGGCCAGAACTATGGCTACACCTTC. Its protein is CASMSGQNYGYTF.